This T cell receptor (beta chain) comes out of a study of OX40 agonist ivuxolimab in advanced cancers. About the full investigation: Ivuxolimab was an agonistic, fully human IgG2 monoclonal antibody directed against OX40 (CD134), a costimulatory receptor. Intravenous ivuxolimab was administered to patients every 2 weeks at six dose levels: 0.01, 0.1, 0.3, 1.5, 3 and 10 mg/kg. Of the roughly 50 dose-escalation patients, hepatocellular carcinoma was present in approximately 20, melanoma in around 15, renal cell carcinoma in 9 and head and neck cancer in 9. A male proportion of about 79% and a mean age of about 60 years, ranging from roughly 23 to 79, were recorded for the dose-escalation cohort. Patients were allowed to have had prior anti-PD-1, anti-PD-L1 or anti-CTLA-4 therapy, and approximately 37% of the dose-escalation patients had been treated with checkpoint inhibitors. Partial responses occurred in three dose-escalation patients, of whom one had hepatocellular carcinoma and two had cutaneous melanoma. The point of sequencing TCRbeta in the periphery was to test whether ivuxolimab changed TCR sequence diversity and drove clonal T-cell expansion. The paper reports the monotherapy dose-escalation portion (N of about 47 patients) of the phase I ivuxolimab trial. Here is what the overall study found, with its caveats: The antigen specificity of the peripheral T cells that underwent clonal expansion was not determined. Clonal expansion of both CD4+ and CD8+ blood T cells was observed from baseline to week 6 at doses 0.1 to 3.0 mg/kg. After ivuxolimab, more expanded clones were found on average in CD8+ T cells than in CD4+ T cells. In the 0.1-3.0 mg/kg groups, partial responders were among the patients with the lowest normalized peripheral clonal expansion, particularly in CD8+ T cells. Low levels of normalized T-cell clonal expansion were also seen in some nonresponding patients.

The trial excluded patients who had a history of autoimmune disease or were on systemic immunosuppression. Peripheral blood for TCR sequencing was drawn from every dose cohort at baseline, at cycle 4 day 1 and at cycle 7 day 1. Samples were obtained from an open-label, multicenter, first-in-human phase I dose-escalation trial of ivuxolimab. Adults with locally advanced or metastatic melanoma, renal cell carcinoma, hepatocellular carcinoma or head and neck squamous cell carcinoma were enrolled in the trial. Before TCR sequencing, CD4+ T cells and CD8+ T cells from peripheral blood were sorted into separate populations. Its CDR3 holds 18 amino acids, cysteine through phenylalanine. Just the 54-base CDR3 DNA is kept, in frame starting at base 1. The germline V gene specifies SGHTA as CDR1 and FQGNSA as CDR2. Germline trimming: 4 bases from V, 6 bases from J; junction bases outside gene matches: 16. This clone was seen more than once but under ten times. Its antigen has not been determined. Per-nucleotide qualities are absent, and no much larger clonotype sits a single base away.

Genomic DNA was isolated from the sorted cells so that the TCRbeta CDR3 region could be sequenced. The immunoSEQ Assay was used to sequence the TCRbeta CDR3 regions. TCRdb obtained this table from immuneACCESS and retained in-frame rearrangements with V and J assigned. These tables miss some clones; where compared with another copy, unresolved V genes account for less than half of the shortfall, and the remainder is unexplained. The sample table shows approximately 77,000 clones, and roughly 89% are seen once. In total, the top ten clones hold 1.5% to 2% of the sample. The rearranged chain carries TRBV7-2 and TRBJ2-2; the junction holds 8 bases that match TRBD2. This sequence was found in an adult with an advanced solid tumor such as melanoma, head and neck, liver or kidney cancer. The sequenced sample was CD4+ or CD8+ T cells sorted from blood, obtained in a trial of the OX40 agonist ivuxolimab. The sequenced DNA: TGTGCCAGCAGCTCTATGGTGGGTGGGGGACTAGGGTCCGGGGAGCTGTTTTTT. It is translated as CASSSMVGGGLGSGELFF.